This entry lists 27 T cell receptor beta chains sequenced from one sample in a study of shared clonotypes between healthy human individuals. Clones were read by immunoSEQ multiplex PCR, and TCRdb kept only the in-frame ones, dropping some. This table has about 1,800,000 clones, roughly 95% appearing once. In the naive CD8 group, cells lacked CD45RO and were positively selected for CCR7, so terminally differentiated effector memory CD45RA+ cells were left out. Sequenced sample: naive CD8+ T cells sorted from blood. The receptors originated from a man aged 18 to 30 in good health.

V gene TRBV2 combines with J gene TRBJ2-2; the match to TRBD2 covers 9 bases. Germline CDR1 SNHLY, CDR2 FYNNEI. With 6 bases clipped from V and 0 bases from J, the junction kept 14 bases outside the gene matches. This CDR3 region has 19 residues. This chain's CDR3 is CASSDLRTSVNSNTGELFF. The CDR3, as DNA: TGTGCCAGCAGCGATCTACGGACTAGCGTCAATTCGAACACCGGGGAGCTGTTTTTT.

Of note for this clone: This may stem from a read error, because a much larger clone lies one nucleotide away. Additional DNA sequences in this sample encode the identical CDR3. The genes are TRBV9 and TRBJ1-1; TRBD1 might be the D (5 bases). Trimming took 4 bases from V and 4 from J, leaving 11 bases between them. The CDR3 consists of 13 residues. In germline, CDR1 is SGDLS, CDR2 YYNGEE. The CDR3 reads CASSLGGGTEAFF. The CDR3 DNA reads TGTGCCAGCAGCCTAGGCGGGGGCACTGAAGCTTTCTTT. Drawing the rest from reference TRBV9 and TRBJ1-1, the complete variable domain is DSGVTQTPKHLITATGQRVTLRCSPRSGDLSVYWYQQSLDQGLQFLIQYYNGEERAKGNILERFSAQQFPDLHSELNLSSLELGDSALYFCASSLGGGTEAFFGQGTRLTVV.

The genes are TRBV19 and TRBJ2-3, with a weak D call TRBD2 (6 bases). Deletions cut 6 bases from V and 2 bases from J, with 15 bases between. CDR1 LNHDA and CDR2 SQIVND come from the germline V gene (reference sequence). The CDR3 has 15 residues. In DNA, the CDR3 is TGTGCCAGTAGCTCCTTTAGCGGAGACACAGATACGCAGTATTTT. This sequence encodes CASSSFSGDTDTQYF.

The J gene is TRBJ1-1, the V gene TRBV28; D remains ambiguous. CDR3 length: 12 amino acids. V was clipped by 3 bases and J by 7 bases, with 9 bases between them. Germline loops: CDR1 MDHEN, CDR2 SYDVKM. CDR3 region: CASSLGDDEAFF. The CDR3 DNA sequence: TGTGCCAGCAGTTTGGGTGACGATGAAGCTTTCTTT.

The CDR3 loop is CASSEAAVWYGYTF. CDR3 DNA: TGTGCCAGCAGTGAAGCGGCGGTCTGGTATGGCTACACCTTC. The chain employs TRBV6-1 and TRBJ1-2, with no clear D. The germline gives CDR1 MNHNS, CDR2 SASEGT. The CDR3 extends over 14 amino acids. V was shortened by 0 bases and J by 5 bases, with 10 bases between the two germline ends.

This clone was detected once. The V call is TRBV27, the J call TRBJ2-7, with 10 nucleotides matching TRBD2. This CDR3 contains 15 residues. Germline V gene sequence: CDR1 MNHEY, CDR2 SMNVEV (reference sequence). V dropped 5 bases and J dropped 6; count of bases not matched to a gene: 10. CDR3 DNA sequence: TGTGCCAGCAGTAACATAGCGGGAGGTTCCAGCGAGCAGTACTTC. Its translation: CASSNIAGGSSEQYF.

The chain employs TRBV25-1 and TRBJ1-5; TRBD1 might be the D (5 bases). CDR3 length: 14 amino acids. V was clipped by 1 base and J by 2 bases, with 6 bases between them. Germline V gene data show CDR1 as MGHDK and CDR2 as SYGVNS. CDR3 loop: CASSESGGNQPQHF. The CDR3 DNA reads as TGTGCCAGCAGTGAATCGGGGGGCAATCAGCCCCAGCATTTT.

The genes are TRBV7-8 and TRBJ1-5; no clear D gene. This CDR3 comprises 16 residues. Trimming took 2 bases from V and 3 from J, leaving 14 bases between them. In germline, CDR1 is SGHVS, CDR2 FQNEAQ. The CDR3 sequence is CASSLSVGPINQPQHF. The CDR3 nucleotides are TGTGCCAGCAGCTTATCTGTTGGGCCGATCAATCAGCCCCAGCATTTT.

This chain uses TRBV28 with TRBJ2-7, with TRBD1 matching 8 bases. Germline lookup yields CDR1 MDHEN and CDR2 SYDVKM. V lost 7 bases, J lost 3 bases, and 5 bases stayed unmatched. The CDR3 runs 13 residues. CDR3 nucleotides: TGTGCCAGCACCCCGGGACAGGACTACGAGCAGTACTTC. Its protein is CASTPGQDYEQYF.

On this clone itself: At the DNA level, this CDR3 is encoded by other sequences in the same sample as well. The CDR3 bases are TGTGCCAGCAGTTACGGGCCTTACGGCTACACCTTC. It encodes CASSYGPYGYTF. The gene calls are TRBV6-5 and TRBJ1-2; no clear D. V lost 2 bases and J lost 8, with 9 bases in between. Per germline, CDR1 MNHEY and CDR2 SVGAGI. The CDR3 is 12 residues long.

This clone was seen just once. This sequence joins TRBV29-1 and TRBJ2-3, with TRBD2 matching 11 bases. The germline gives CDR1 SQVTM, CDR2 ANQGSEA. J was trimmed by 6 bases and V by 0 bases; bases with no gene match: 14. There are 18 residues in the CDR3. The CDR3: CSVEDGGASGGLKDTQYF. For the CDR3, the DNA is TGCAGCGTTGAAGATGGCGGGGCTAGCGGGGGGTTAAAGGATACGCAGTATTTT.

V is TRBV11-2 and J is TRBJ2-2, with 11 bases lining up with TRBD1. The germline V gene encodes CDR1 SGHAT and CDR2 FQNNGV. This CDR3 is built from 15 residues. Trimming cost V 4 bases and J 6 bases; bases outside gene matches: 4. CDR3 sequence reads: CASSWTGGAPGELFF. The CDR3 nucleotides are TGTGCCAGCAGCTGGACAGGGGGCGCGCCCGGGGAGCTGTTTTTT. Drawing the rest from reference TRBV11-2 and TRBJ2-2, the complete variable domain is EAGVAQSPRYKIIEKRQSVAFWCNPISGHATLYWYQQILGQGPKLLIQFQNNGVVDDSQLPKDRFSAERLKGVDSTLKIQPAKLEDSAVYLCASSWTGGAPGELFFGEGSRLTVL.

The chain couples TRBV2 to TRBJ2-7, with D perhaps given as TRBD1 or TRBD2 (5 bases each). V dropped 4 bases and J dropped 3 bases, with 16 bases sitting between them. CDR1 is SNHLY and CDR2 is FYNNEI in the germline V gene. The CDR3 has 15 residues. The DNA for the CDR3 is TGTGCCAGCAGTGGGGACGCCAACCTAAACTACGAGCAGTACTTC. It codes for CASSGDANLNYEQYF.

The chain couples TRBV28 to TRBJ1-1, with D unclear. The germline CDR1 and CDR2 sequences are MDHEN and SYDVKM. V lost 7 bases to trimming and J lost 1 base, with 10 bases between them. The CDR3 runs 13 residues. CDR3 bases: TGTGCCAGCACTCTGGAGTCGAACACTGAAGCTTTCTTT. Translation gives CASTLESNTEAFF.

With respect to this clone: Other DNA sequences in the same sample also yield this CDR3. The V call is TRBV7-9, the J call TRBJ2-1; no clear D gene. The CDR3 is 12 residues long. V lost 3 bases to trimming and J lost 3 bases, with 3 bases between them. Germline loops: CDR1 SEHNR, CDR2 FQNEAQ (reference sequence). CDR3 residues: CASSFGYNEQFF. CDR3 bases: TGTGCCAGCAGCTTTGGCTACAATGAGCAGTTCTTC.

The chain employs TRBV6-1 and TRBJ2-6, with 7 nucleotides matching TRBD1. CDR1 is MNHNS, CDR2 SASEGT, per germline. CDR3 length: 16 residues. Unmatched junction bases numbered 5, after V lost 3 bases and J lost 3 bases. CDR3 DNA sequence: TGTGCCAGCAGTGAGATCACAGGGGTTGGGGCCAACGTCCTGACTTTC. This sequence encodes CASSEITGVGANVLTF.

The chain is built from TRBV14 and TRBJ2-4; 8 nucleotides agree with TRBD1. Per germline, CDR1 SGHDN and CDR2 FVKESK. V trimming: 5 bases; J trimming: 6 bases; junction bases outside the gene matches: 6. This CDR3 comprises 14 residues. Written as DNA, the CDR3 is TGTGCCAGCAGCTTCCATGGACAGGGAAACATTCAGTACTTC. This codes for CASSFHGQGNIQYF.

J is TRBJ2-7 and V is TRBV11-2, with D tentatively TRBD1 (6 bases). V was cut by 0 bases and J by 7 bases, with 10 bases left in between. Germline lookup yields CDR1 SGHAT and CDR2 FQNNGV. The CDR3 has 13 amino acids. For the CDR3, the DNA is TGTGCCAGCAGCTTAGAGGGGACAAAGGAGCAGTACTTC. Protein: CASSLEGTKEQYF.

The chain is built from TRBV21-1 and TRBJ1-5. TRBV21-1 is described as a pseudogene. This CDR3 spans 16 amino acids. CDR3 sequence reads: CASSKGRVWGNQPQHF. As DNA, the CDR3 is TGTGCCAGCAGCAAGGGAAGGGTGTGGGGCAATCAGCCCCAGCATTTT.

The chain recombines TRBV5-4 with TRBJ1-4; D gene unclear. V was pared by 0 bases and J by 4 bases, with 7 bases between. Germline values: CDR1 SGHNT, CDR2 YYREEE (reference sequence). This CDR3 is 14 amino acids long. CDR3 nucleotide sequence: TGTGCCAGCAGCTTGGATGGGGATAATGAAAAACTGTTTTTT. It translates to CASSLDGDNEKLFF. Variable domain in full (rest from reference TRBV5-4 and TRBJ1-4): ETGVTQSPTHLIKTRGQQVTLRCSSQSGHNTVSWYQQALGQGPQFIFQYYREEENGRGNFPPRFSGLQFPNYSSELNVNALELDDSALYLCASSLDGDNEKLFFGSGTQLSVL.

This clone was counted a few times. The rearrangement links TRBV27 to TRBJ2-6; D not certain. The CDR3 consists of 12 residues. Germline V gene lookup returns CDR1 MNHEY and CDR2 SMNVEV (reference sequence). Trimming stripped 5 bases from V and 2 bases from J, with 1 base between. The CDR3 DNA follows: TGTGCCAGCAGTACTGGGGCCAACGTCCTGACTTTC. Protein product: CASSTGANVLTF. The variable domain in full, completed from reference TRBV27 and TRBJ2-6, reads EAQVTQNPRYLITVTGKKLTVTCSQNMNHEYMSWYRQDPGLGLRQIYYSMNVEVTDKGDVPEGYKVSRKEKRNFPLILESPSPNQTSLYFCASSTGANVLTFGAGSRLTVL.

The chain combines TRBV5-6 with TRBJ2-3; D ambiguous. V was clipped by 4 bases and J by 5 bases, with 8 bases between them. Germline assignment: CDR1 SGHDT and CDR2 YYEEEE. The CDR3 covers 12 residues. CDR3 in amino acids: CASSQLGDTQYF. The CDR3 coding sequence is TGTGCCAGCAGCCAGCTTGGAGATACGCAGTATTTT. Combining the CDR3 with reference TRBV5-6 and TRBJ2-3 gives the whole variable domain DAGVTQSPTHLIKTRGQQVTLRCSPKSGHDTVSWYQQALGQGPQFIFQYYEEEERQRGNFPDRFSGHQFPNYSSELNVNALLLGDSALYLCASSQLGDTQYFGPGTRLTVL.

The V call is TRBV5-8, the J call TRBJ1-1; D might be TRBD1 (5 bases). Trimming pared 0 bases from V and 4 bases from J, leaving 10 bases between. Germline-derived CDR1 and CDR2 are SGHTS and YDEGEE. This CDR3 contains 14 residues. The CDR3 sequence is CASSLEGLSTEAFF. The CDR3 nucleotides read TGTGCCAGCAGCTTGGAGGGGCTGAGCACTGAAGCTTTCTTT.

V usage is TRBV7-2 and J usage is TRBJ1-4; D gene uncertain. In germline, CDR1 is SGHTA, CDR2 FQGNSA. The CDR3 sequence is 13 residues long. V was pared by 5 bases and J by 7 bases, with 11 bases between. The CDR3 protein is CASSPDMFEKLFF. The DNA for the CDR3 is TGTGCCAGCAGCCCTGACATGTTTGAAAAACTGTTTTTT. The whole variable domain, filled in from reference TRBV7-2 and TRBJ1-4, reads GAGVSQSPSNKVTEKGKDVELRCDPISGHTALYWYRQSLGQGLEFLIYFQGNSAPDKSGLPSDRFSAERTGGSVSTLTIQRTQQEDSAVYLCASSPDMFEKLFFGSGTQLSVL.

The chain links TRBV13 to TRBJ2-7; D may be TRBD2 (6 bases). Germline CDR1 reads PRHDT; CDR2 reads FYEKMQ (reference sequence). The CDR3 loop spans 14 amino acids. V dropped 5 bases and J dropped 6 bases, with 17 bases sitting between them. CDR3 sequence: CASSPAGTPLEQYF. Written as DNA, the CDR3 is TGTGCCAGCAGCCCCGCGGGGACCCCACTCGAGCAGTACTTC.

The chain has TRBV27 and TRBJ2-7; 12 bases align to TRBD2. The CDR3 has 17 amino acids. Germline-derived CDR1 and CDR2 are MNHEY and SMNVEV (reference sequence). The V segment lost 5 bases and the J segment 5 bases; nucleotides outside the gene matches: 13. The chain's CDR3 is CASSPITTSGSWHEQYF. CDR3 DNA: TGTGCCAGCAGTCCCATCACGACTAGCGGGAGCTGGCACGAGCAGTACTTC.

This clone was seen once. The chain employs TRBV28 and TRBJ2-7; TRBD2 agrees at 10 bases. The V and J ends lost 3 bases and 0 bases, in that order; junction bases with no gene match: 8. The germline V gene has CDR1 MDHEN and CDR2 SYDVKM. The CDR3 contains 17 residues. The CDR3 protein is CASSFLAGALSSYEQYF. The CDR3 DNA reads TGTGCCAGCAGTTTTCTAGCGGGAGCCCTGAGCTCCTACGAGCAGTACTTC.